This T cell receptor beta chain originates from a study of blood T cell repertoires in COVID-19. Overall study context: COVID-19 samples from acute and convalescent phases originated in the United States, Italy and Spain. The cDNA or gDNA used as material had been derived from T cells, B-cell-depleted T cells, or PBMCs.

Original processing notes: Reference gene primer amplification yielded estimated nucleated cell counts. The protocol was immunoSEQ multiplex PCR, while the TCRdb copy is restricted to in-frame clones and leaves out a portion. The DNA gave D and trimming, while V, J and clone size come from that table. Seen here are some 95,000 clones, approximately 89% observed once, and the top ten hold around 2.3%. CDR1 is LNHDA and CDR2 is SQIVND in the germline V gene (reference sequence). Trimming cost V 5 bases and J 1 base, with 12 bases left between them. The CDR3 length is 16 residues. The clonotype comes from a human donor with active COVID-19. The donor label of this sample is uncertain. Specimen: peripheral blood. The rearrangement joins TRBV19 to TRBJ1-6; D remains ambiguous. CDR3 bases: TGTGCCAGTAGTGTGATAAGGGAGTCCTATAATTCACCCCTCCACTTT. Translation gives CASSVIRESYNSPLHF.